Below, 14 T cell receptor beta chains from the same sample are listed, as sequenced in a study of shared clonotypes between healthy human individuals. TCRdb keeps only in-frame clones here, not all; method: immunoSEQ multiplex PCR. The data show a few million clones, with about 92% seen just once and over 0.12% held by the top ten. The sample was naive CD4+ T cells sorted from blood. Subset here: CD45RA+ positively selected. All receptors derive from a man aged 18 to 30 in good health.

Concerning this clone itself: Other DNA sequences in the same sample also yield this CDR3. V gene TRBV5-1 combines with J gene TRBJ2-3; the D gene is possibly TRBD1 (5 bases). V gave up 0 bases and J gave up 0 bases, with 5 bases separating them. CDR1 and CDR2 (germline): SGHRS, YFSETQ. The CDR3 runs 14 residues. CDR3 sequence reads: CASSLAGSTDTQYF. Here the CDR3 DNA reads TGCGCCAGCAGCTTGGCAGGGAGCACAGATACGCAGTATTTT.

V and J are TRBV4-1 and TRBJ2-3; 9 bases match TRBD2. The junction had 7 bases not matched to a gene; V was cut back by 4 bases and J by 2 bases. The CDR3 is 16 amino acids. Germline CDR1 MGHRA, CDR2 YSYEKL. The CDR3 loop is CASSLSAGGITDTQYF. CDR3 coding DNA: TGCGCCAGCAGCCTTTCAGCGGGAGGCATCACAGATACGCAGTATTTT.

This clone appeared a few times. The CDR3 DNA reads as TGTGCCAGCAGCCTACGGGACACGGCGGTGCAGTACTTC. Translated, it gives CASSLRDTAVQYF. V and J are TRBV14 and TRBJ2-7; D might be TRBD1 (6 bases). The CDR3 length is 13 residues. Trimming stripped 4 bases from V and 9 bases from J, with 16 bases between. Germline CDR1 SGHDN, CDR2 FVKESK.

This chain links TRBV2 with TRBJ1-6; no reliable D call. Germline V lookup: CDR1 SNHLY, CDR2 FYNNEI. Trimming pared 6 bases from V and 7 bases from J, leaving 19 bases between. This CDR3 is 16 amino acids long. This CDR3 is CASRLDYLIGNSPLHF. The DNA of the CDR3 is TGTGCCAGCAGGTTGGACTACTTGATAGGGAATTCACCCCTCCACTTT. Full variable domain (missing parts from reference TRBV2 and TRBJ1-6): EPEVTQTPSHQVTQMGQEVILRCVPISNHLYFYWYRQILGQKVEFLVSFYNNEISEKSEIFDDQFSVERPDGSNFTLKIRSTKLEDSAMYFCASRLDYLIGNSPLHFGNGTRLTVT.

The V call is TRBV4-3, the J call TRBJ2-1; D is undetermined. This CDR3 region has 17 residues. V gave up 0 bases and J gave up 0 bases, with 12 bases separating them. Germline CDR1 reads LGHNA; CDR2 reads YSLEER. The CDR3 reads CASSQDLTVGSYNEQFF. The CDR3 coding sequence is TGCGCCAGCAGCCAAGATTTAACAGTCGGCTCCTACAATGAGCAGTTCTTC.

The J gene is TRBJ2-4, the V gene TRBV6-1; TRBD1 aligns across 10 bases. The CDR3 runs 13 residues. The ends lost 8 bases at V and 9 bases at J; junction bases unmatched: 7. Germline values: CDR1 MNHNS, CDR2 SASEGT. CDR3 sequence (DNA): TGTGCCAGCCGGGACAGGGGCGGCGGCATTCAGTACTTC. It yields the protein CASRDRGGGIQYF.

This chain joins TRBV7-9 and TRBJ1-4, with D possibly matching TRBD1 (5 bases). Looked up from germline, CDR1 is SEHNR and CDR2 is FQNEAQ (reference sequence). The germline V and J ends were trimmed by 3 bases and 4 bases, with 12 bases remaining between them. The CDR3 is 15 amino acids. The CDR3 loop is CASSFTEGINEKLFF. As DNA, the CDR3 is TGTGCCAGCAGCTTTACTGAGGGGATTAATGAAAAACTGTTTTTT.

V and J are TRBV2 and TRBJ1-2; TRBD1 agrees at 7 bases. V lost 6 bases to trimming and J lost 6 bases; unmatched junction nucleotides: 7. Germline V gene data show CDR1 as SNHLY and CDR2 as FYNNEI. The CDR3 has 13 amino acids. In nucleotides, the CDR3 is TGTGCCAGCAGATCTGACAGGGCCCATGGCTACACCTTC. Protein product: CASRSDRAHGYTF.

The chain uses TRBV2 and TRBJ2-7; TRBD1 aligns across 10 bases. J was trimmed by 2 bases and V by 7 bases; bases with no gene match: 5. This CDR3 region has 14 residues. CDR1 and CDR2 (germline): SNHLY, FYNNEI. DNA of the CDR3: TGTGCCAGCAAGTGGACAGGGGGTACCTACGAGCAGTACTTC. Encoded protein: CASKWTGGTYEQYF.

Comment on this clone: Other DNA sequences within the sample encode an identical CDR3. The chain links TRBV5-6 to TRBJ2-7; tentatively, D is TRBD1 (7 bases). CDR1 and CDR2 from the germline V gene are SGHDT and YYEEEE. The CDR3 is 14 residues long. V lost 4 bases, J lost 0 bases, and 11 bases lay in between. CDR3 loop: CASSPGGSSYEQYF. The CDR3 DNA sequence: TGTGCCAGCAGCCCAGGGGGGAGCTCCTACGAGCAGTACTTC.

To note about this clone: The same CDR3 can be traced to other DNA sequences in this sample. V and J are TRBV10-3 and TRBJ2-3; D gene ambiguous. Trimming took 4 bases from V and 4 from J, leaving 3 bases between them. CDR3 size: 11 residues. Germline CDR1 is ENHRY and CDR2 is SYGVKD. CDR3 coding DNA: TGTGCCATCAGTGCCGCAGATACGCAGTATTTT. Protein sequence: CAISAADTQYF.

The rearrangement uses TRBV19 and TRBJ2-7; D may be TRBD1 (6 bases). This CDR3 has 14 amino acids. Trimming removed 5 bases at V and 2 bases at J, with 13 bases between. Per germline, CDR1 LNHDA and CDR2 SQIVND (reference sequence). CDR3 sequence: CASSPQGNTYEQYF. The CDR3 region has the DNA TGTGCCAGTAGTCCTCAGGGGAACACCTACGAGCAGTACTTC.

V and J are TRBV2 and TRBJ1-5; D is perhaps TRBD1 (5 bases). Germline lookup yields CDR1 SNHLY and CDR2 FYNNEI. The CDR3 has 15 amino acids. Trimming cost V 2 bases and J 6 bases, with 14 bases left between them. CDR3 coding DNA: TGTGCCAGCAGTGAACCACCAGGTGGGGGTCAGCCCCAGCATTTT. This sequence encodes CASSEPPGGGQPQHF.

The chain links TRBV18 to TRBJ2-5, with a weak D call TRBD2 (5 bases). The germline V and J ends were trimmed by 3 bases and 5 bases, with 13 bases remaining between them. The CDR3 contains 14 residues. Germline CDR1 is KGHSH and CDR2 is LQKENI. DNA of the CDR3: TGTGCCAGCTCACCCAGTGAGGGTGGGGAGACCCAGTACTTC. Translating it yields CASSPSEGGETQYF.